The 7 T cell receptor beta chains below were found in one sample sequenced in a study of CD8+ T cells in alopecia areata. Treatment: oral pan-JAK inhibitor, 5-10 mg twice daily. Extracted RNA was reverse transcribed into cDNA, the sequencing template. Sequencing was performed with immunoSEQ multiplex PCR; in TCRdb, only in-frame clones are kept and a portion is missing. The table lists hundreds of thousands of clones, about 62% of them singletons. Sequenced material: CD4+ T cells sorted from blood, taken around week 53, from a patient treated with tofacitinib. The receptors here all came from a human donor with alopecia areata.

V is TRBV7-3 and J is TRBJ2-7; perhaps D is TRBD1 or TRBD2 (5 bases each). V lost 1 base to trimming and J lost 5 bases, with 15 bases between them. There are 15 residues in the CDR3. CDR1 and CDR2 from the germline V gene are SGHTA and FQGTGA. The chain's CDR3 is CASSLRAGSFHEQYF. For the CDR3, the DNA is TGTGCCAGCAGCTTAAGGGCAGGGAGCTTCCACGAGCAGTACTTC. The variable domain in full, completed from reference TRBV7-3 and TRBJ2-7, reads GAGVSQTPSNKVTEKGKYVELRCDPISGHTALYWYRQSLGQGPEFLIYFQGTGAADDSGLPNDRFFAVRPEGSVSTLKIQRTERGDSAVYLCASSLRAGSFHEQYFGPGTRLTVT.

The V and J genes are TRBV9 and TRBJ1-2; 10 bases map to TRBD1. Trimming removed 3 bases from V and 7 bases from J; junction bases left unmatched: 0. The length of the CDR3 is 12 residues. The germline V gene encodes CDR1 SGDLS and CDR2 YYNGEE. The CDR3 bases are TGTGCCAGCAGCGGGACAGGGGGTGGCTACACCTTC. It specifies CASSGTGGGYTF.

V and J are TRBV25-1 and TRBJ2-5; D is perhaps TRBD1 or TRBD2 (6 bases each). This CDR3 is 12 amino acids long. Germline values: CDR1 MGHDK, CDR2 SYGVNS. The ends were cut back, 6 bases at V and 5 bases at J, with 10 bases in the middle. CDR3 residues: CASSGGGETQYF. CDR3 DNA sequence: TGTGCCAGCAGCGGGGGCGGGGAGACCCAGTACTTC.

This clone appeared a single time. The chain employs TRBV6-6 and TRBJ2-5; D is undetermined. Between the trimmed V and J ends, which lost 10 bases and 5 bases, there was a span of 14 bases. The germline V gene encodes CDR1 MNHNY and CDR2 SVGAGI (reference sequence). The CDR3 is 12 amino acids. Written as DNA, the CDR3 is TGTGCCACCTCGTTGGAATGGGAGACCCAGTACTTC. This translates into CATSLEWETQYF.

CDR3 nucleotides: TGCAGCGTCGAGGGGGGGACTGAGACCCAGTACTTC. It codes for CSVEGGTETQYF. This chain uses TRBV29-1 with TRBJ2-5, with D possibly TRBD2 on 7 matching bases. CDR3 length: 12 residues. Per the germline V gene, CDR1 is SQVTM and CDR2 is ANQGSEA. With 6 bases removed from V and 5 bases from J, the gap between germline ends came to 13 bases.

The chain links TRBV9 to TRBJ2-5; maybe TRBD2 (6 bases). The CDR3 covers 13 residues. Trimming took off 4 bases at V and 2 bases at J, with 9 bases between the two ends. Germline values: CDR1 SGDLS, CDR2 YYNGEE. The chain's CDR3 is CASSSGLQETQYF. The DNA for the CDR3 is TGTGCCAGCAGCTCGGGACTGCAAGAGACCCAGTACTTC.

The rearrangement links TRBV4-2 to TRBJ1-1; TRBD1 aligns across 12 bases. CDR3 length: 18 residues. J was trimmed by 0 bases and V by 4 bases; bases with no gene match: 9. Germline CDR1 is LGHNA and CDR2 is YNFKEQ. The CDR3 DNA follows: TGTGCCAGCAGCCGGAGGGGACAGGGGGCTTCCGTGAACACTGAAGCTTTCTTT. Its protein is CASSRRGQGASVNTEAFF.